This TCR beta chain was sequenced for a study of PD-1 blockade in classical Hodgkin lymphoma (dated by TCRdb to the early 2020s). General notes on the study: Nivolumab dosing was 3 mg/kg intravenously every 2 weeks, continuing until either disease progression or unacceptable toxicity. The study used TCR beta sequencing and CyTOF to define a peripheral blood immune signature of response to PD-1 blockade in classical Hodgkin lymphoma. What the study reported, not specific to this receptor: A significant rise by C4D1 was seen in CD4+ but not CD8+ TCR diversity (p=0.0027 vs p=0.16), with the rise being most apparent in complete responders (p=0.02). Baseline TCR diversity was reported to be lower in newly diagnosed patients than in healthy donors and to be lower still in relapsed/refractory patients. The study covered only a single clinical trial cohort, and the causes of the repertoire differences, possibly disease activity or prior therapy, were still not defined. Trial patients with a complete response had baseline diversity similar to that of newly diagnosed patients, while partial responders and progressors had significantly lower diversity. Lower diversity was observed in patients in whom nivolumab was started less than 1 year after ASCT, and these patients were excluded from later analyses so that confounding by immune reconstitution would be avoided.

Genomic DNA was extracted with the Qiagen DNeasy kit from unsorted PBMCs and from negatively selected CD4+ and CD8+ fractions. TCR beta CDR3 regions were amplified by immunoSEQ multiplex PCR using primers annealing to V and J segments. A synthetic immune receptor repertoire was used to minimize amplification bias, and any remaining bias was removed computationally after sequencing. The authors' analysis ran thus. Repertoire diversity was quantified as the Shannon entropy index using custom Python scripts. Unsorted, CD4+ and CD8+ repertoires were analyzed separately, except for combined analyses in which CD4+ and CD8+ sequences were merged in silico. A clone counted as expanded when the clone's frequency after treatment rose at least 2-fold relative to C1D1, and clones undetected at baseline were given a pseudocount of 0.5. Singleton clones were defined as clones with 0 or 1 copy at C1D1, and non-singleton clones were defined as clones with 2 or more copies. Clones expanded in unsorted samples were assigned a CD4+, CD8+ or unknown annotation through matching of protein sequences in sorted samples from the same patient. Wilcoxon tests were applied to paired samples to test diversity changes from C1D1 to C4D1. In its TCRdb copy, this immuneACCESS table keeps in-frame sequences only and misses some clones. Where compared with another copy, unresolved V genes explain less than half of these, and the others have no known cause. V and J calls and clone size are as listed in that table; D and trimming were resolved from the DNA. The sample profile shows 25,000 to 40,000 clones; approximately 85% of them were found once. 25% to 40% of the sample is taken by the ten largest.

The time point label of this sample denotes: cycle 1 day 1 (C1D1), immediately before nivolumab initiation. Relapse after autologous stem cell transplantation had occurred in all trial patients, and cohorts A, B and C were distinguished by prior brentuximab vedotin exposure. The trial cohort comprised some 60 patients with relapsed/refractory classical Hodgkin lymphoma whose best overall responses were complete response, partial response or progressive disease. Trial patients were treated with single-agent nivolumab in the multi-cohort phase II CheckMate 205 trial. An independent review committee assessed best overall response using the 2007 International Working Group response criteria. PBMCs from the trial were collected at three points: immediately before nivolumab initiation (C1D1), and during therapy at cycle 2 day 1 and cycle 4 day 1. Peripheral blood was collected in 8 mL Vacutainer Cell Preparation Tubes, from which PBMCs were isolated by centrifugation and then cryopreserved.

On this clone itself: There is no known antigen for this receptor. Per-base quality was not reported, and no clone a single base away is much larger than it.

According to the germline V gene, CDR1 reads SNHLY and CDR2 reads FYNNEI. V is cut by 4 bases and J by 4 bases, and the space between the germline ends is 17 bases. The CDR3, cysteine through phenylalanine, is 16 amino acids long. Left in the record is the CDR3 DNA by itself, 48 bases read in frame from the first base. The rearrangement joined TRBV2 to TRBJ1-5; no D segment can be confidently identified. The origin of this receptor is a human donor with classical Hodgkin lymphoma. This specimen consisted of peripheral blood mononuclear cells (PBMCs), obtained at baseline. The CDR3 amino acid sequence is: CASSALGPVPNQPQHF. The bases read TGTGCCAGCAGTGCTCTAGGACCTGTCCCTAATCAGCCCCAGCATTTT.